Listed here is a single T cell receptor beta chain. Trimming took 0 bases from V and 4 from J; bases not matched to a gene: 3. CDR1 and CDR2 (germline): SGDLS, YYNGEE. This CDR3 contains 15 residues. An equimolar mix of two oligonucleotides served as the beta constant-region primer for TRBC1 and TRBC2. A 12-nucleotide UMI and the SP2 primer were added to the cDNA 3' end by oligonucleotide ligation. The ligated cDNA underwent four PCR rounds using SP2 and nested alpha and beta constant-region primers. Each CDR3 protein gets one entry after TCRdb re-called the UMI-ligation and nested PCR reads with MiXCR. The data contain some 21,000 distinct CDR3 sequences, 9.5% to 12% of them singletons. These data are taken from a study of naive and memory T cell subsets. CD4+ T cell IFNgamma after overnight CMV lysate exposure gave donor CMV status. CD8 T cells were positively selected from what remained after CD4 positive selection.

Material: central memory CD8+ T cells from blood. This clonotype was obtained from a human donor in good health. The chain employs TRBV9 and TRBJ2-1; TRBD2 agrees at 8 bases. The CDR3 region is CASSVEGTSYNEQFF. The CDR3, as DNA: TGTGCCAGCAGCGTAGAGGGGACTAGTTACAATGAGCAGTTCTTC.